The present TCR beta chain was sequenced within a study of shared clonotypes between healthy human individuals. Overall study: The donor pool was made up of a couple of women and three men aged 18 to 49. Study-wide results and limits: The study drew on few donors, limiting represented genetic and exposure-history diversity. Four donors held about 5% of naive CD4 clonotypes in common.

Into CD45RA+ naive and CD45RA-negative memory subsets, the CD4+ cells were split. A word on this clone: What it binds is not known.

The table came from immunoSEQ multiplex PCR; TCRdb's copy has only in-frame clones and leaves some out. The sample carries 2.3 million or so clones, more than 85% recorded once. CDR1 is SGHTA, CDR2 FQGNSA, per germline. The V and J ends lost 5 bases and 1 base, in that order; junction bases with no gene match: 7. The CDR3 totals 15 residues. The sample comprised naive CD4+ T cells from PBMCs. The subset was: CD45RA+ positively selected. The receptor was isolated from a man younger than 35 in good health. Some clones in this sample may be carry-over from other donors' samples. V usage is TRBV7-2 and J usage is TRBJ2-7; 8 bases fit TRBD1. CDR3 loop: CASSPDWTGSYEQYF. CDR3 sequence (DNA): TGTGCCAGCAGCCCCGATTGGACAGGGTCCTACGAGCAGTACTTC.